These 5 T cell receptor beta chains were sequenced from one sample in a study of blood T cells in healthy people across ages. A second roughly 7 to 12 cycle PCR used barcoded and J-beta primers. TCRdb analysed the 5' RACE reads with MiXCR anew, one entry per CDR3 protein. The table has about 800,000 distinct CDR3 sequences, roughly 46% seen once. Input material: blood. Receptor source: a man older than 75 in good health.

The chain links TRBV6-1 to TRBJ1-4, with D possibly being TRBD1 (6 bases). The CDR3 length is 15 residues. Between the trimmed V and J ends, which lost 2 bases and 11 bases, there was a span of 18 bases. Germline V gene sequence: CDR1 MNHNS, CDR2 SASEGT. The CDR3 spells CASSELTEHTGKLFF. CDR3 DNA sequence: TGTGCCAGCAGTGAATTAACCGAACATACAGGGAAACTGTTTTTT.

CDR3 region: CASSARTSGIVQFF. As DNA, the CDR3 is TGTGCCAGCAGCGCCCGGACTAGCGGGATTGTGCAGTTCTTC. J is TRBJ2-1 and V is TRBV11-2; 12 bases fit TRBD2. The germline V gene has CDR1 SGHAT and CDR2 FQNNGV. Unmatched junction bases numbered 8, after V lost 5 bases and J lost 12 bases. The CDR3 runs 14 residues.

This sequence joins TRBV27 and TRBJ2-1; D not resolved. The CDR3 length is 14 residues. CDR1 MNHEY and CDR2 SMNVEV come from the germline V gene (reference sequence). The V gene lost 6 bases and the J gene lost 4 bases, with 13 bases spanning the gap. The CDR3, as DNA: TGTGCCAGCAGCCCCCTGAGGCAATACAATGAGCAGTTCTTC. This sequence encodes CASSPLRQYNEQFF.

The chain combines TRBV20-1 with TRBJ2-1; 9 nucleotides agree with TRBD2. The trim removed 0 bases at V and 8 bases at J, leaving 14 bases unmatched. CDR3 size: 17 residues. The V gene's germline CDR1 is DFQATT and CDR2 SNEGSKA (reference sequence). In DNA, the CDR3 is TGCAGTGCTAGAGATGGGTCTGGACTAGCGCCCGTTGATGAGCAGTTCTTC. It specifies CSARDGSGLAPVDEQFF.

This rearrangement joins TRBV14 to TRBJ1-1; D remains unclear. The germline V gene has CDR1 SGHDN and CDR2 FVKESK. V was pared by 4 bases and J by 1 base, with 13 bases between. This CDR3 has 15 amino acids. DNA for the CDR3: TGTGCCAGCAGCCCGTTCTACAGCCCGAACACTGAAGCTTTCTTT. It is translated as CASSPFYSPNTEAFF.